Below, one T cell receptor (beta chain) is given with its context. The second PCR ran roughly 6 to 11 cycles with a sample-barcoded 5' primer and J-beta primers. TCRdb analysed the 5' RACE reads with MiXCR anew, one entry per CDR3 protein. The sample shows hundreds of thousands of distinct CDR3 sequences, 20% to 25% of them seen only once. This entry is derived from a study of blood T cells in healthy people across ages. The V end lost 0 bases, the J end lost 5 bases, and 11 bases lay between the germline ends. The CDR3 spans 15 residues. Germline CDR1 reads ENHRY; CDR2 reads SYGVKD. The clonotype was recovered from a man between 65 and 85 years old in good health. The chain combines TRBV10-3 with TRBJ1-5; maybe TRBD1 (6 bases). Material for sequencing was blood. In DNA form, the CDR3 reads TGTGCCATCAGTGAGTCTGGGGGCACGTATCAGCCCCAGCATTTT. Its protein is CAISESGGTYQPQHF.